These 5 T cell receptor beta chains originate from one sample sequenced in a study of T cell responses to AZD1222 COVID-19 vaccine. Sequencing was performed with immunoSEQ multiplex PCR; in TCRdb, only in-frame clones are kept and a portion is missing. The data show about 70,000 clones, about 83% seen once. The sample in question was peripheral blood, obtained on day 0 of AZD1222 vaccination. These receptors were obtained from an adult in good health.

The J gene is TRBJ2-1, the V gene TRBV7-3; D gene ambiguous. The CDR3 covers 14 residues. Per germline, CDR1 SGHTA and CDR2 FQGTGA. The germline V and J ends were trimmed by 5 bases and 8 bases, with 16 bases remaining between them. The CDR3 bases are TGTGCCAGCAGCCCGGACCAGCACGTCTATGAGCAGTTCTTC. It specifies CASSPDQHVYEQFF.

The gene calls are TRBV6-5 and TRBJ2-2, with 10 bases matching TRBD1. Per germline, CDR1 MNHEY and CDR2 SVGAGI. V was clipped by 2 bases and J by 2 bases; unmatched bases: 2. The CDR3 covers 16 residues. The CDR3 DNA sequence: TGTGCCAGCAGTTACCCGACAGGGGGCAACACCGGGGAGCTGTTTTTT. Translating gives CASSYPTGGNTGELFF.

The chain recombines TRBV12-1 with TRBJ1-1. TRBV12-1 is flagged as a pseudogene. The CDR3 runs 14 residues. The CDR3 spells CASSYRETNTEAFF. For the CDR3, the DNA is TGTGCCAGCAGCTATCGGGAGACGAACACTGAAGCTTTCTTT.

The chain has TRBV19 and TRBJ1-2; D uncertain. The length of the CDR3 is 15 residues. V was trimmed by 2 bases and J by 0 bases, leaving 10 bases between them. CDR1 and CDR2 from the germline V gene are LNHDA and SQIVND (reference sequence). As DNA, the CDR3 is TGTGCCAGTAGTATATCCAACATTCCTAACTATGGCTACACCTTC. Its protein is CASSISNIPNYGYTF. Filled out from reference TRBV19 and TRBJ1-2, the complete variable domain reads DGGITQSPKYLFRKEGQNVTLSCEQNLNHDAMYWYRQDPGQGLRLIYYSQIVNDFQKGDIAEGYSVSREKKESFPLTVTSAQKNPTAFYLCASSISNIPNYGYTFGSGTRLTVV.

The chain carries TRBV5-1 and TRBJ1-1; 9 bases map to TRBD1. CDR3 length: 18 amino acids. The junction had 9 bases not matched to a gene; V was cut back by 0 bases and J by 0 bases. Germline V gene data show CDR1 as SGHRS and CDR2 as YFSETQ. CDR3 sequence reads: CASSLAKGQGSLNTEAFF. DNA of the CDR3: TGCGCCAGCAGCTTGGCCAAGGGACAGGGCTCCTTGAACACTGAAGCTTTCTTT.